The rows below give T cell receptor beta chains drawn from one sample of a study of low-dose radiotherapy and immunotherapy resistance in tumors. TCRdb analysed the reads with MiXCR anew, one entry per CDR3 protein. The sample carries roughly 39,000 distinct CDR3 sequences, around a third recorded once. This material consisted of PBMCs, taken before treatment. The receptors originated from a male donor with gallbladder cancer. CDR3s include the opening cysteine and the closing phenylalanine or tryptophan. D genes are given only for firm matches. Rows give clone size only sometimes, using once, few, many, or a class for an expanded clone.

size: many; V: TRBV2; J: TRBJ2-7; D: TRBD1; DNA: TGTGCCAGCAGTGCACGGCAGGGGGCTTACGAGCAGTACTTC; CDR3: CASSARQGAYEQYF
size: medium-sized; V: TRBV29-1; J: TRBJ2-1; D: -; DNA: TGCAGCGTTGAAGTGCGGTGGGGGAATGAGCAGTTCTTC; CDR3: CSVEVRWGNEQFF
size: -; V: TRBV24-1; J: TRBJ2-1; D: -; DNA: TGTGCCACCAGTAGCCTAGGAGGGTCCTACAATGAGCAGTTCTTC; CDR3: CATSSLGGSYNEQFF
size: -; V: TRBV20-1; J: TRBJ2-2; D: -; DNA: TGCAGTGCTAGAGATCCCAGGGGGGGTGAGACCGGGGAGCTGTTTTTT; CDR3: CSARDPRGGETGELFF
size: -; V: TRBV5-4; J: TRBJ2-1; D: TRBD1; DNA: TGTGCCAGCAGCCCCGGGACAGGGCGCTACGAGCAGTTCTTC; CDR3: CASSPGTGRYEQFF
size: many; V: TRBV7-2; J: TRBJ1-1; D: TRBD1; DNA: TGTGCCAGCACCAGGGGACAGATGAACACTGAAGCTTTCTTT; CDR3: CASTRGQMNTEAFF
size: many; V: TRBV29-1; J: TRBJ2-5; D: TRBD1; DNA: TGCAGCGTGTGGGACAGGGGGAAGGGGGAGACCCAGTACTTC; CDR3: CSVWDRGKGETQYF
size: many; V: TRBV7-2; J: TRBJ2-3; D: -; DNA: TGTGCCAGCAGCTTAACAATAGGGACAATTTGGGCCACGCAGTATTTT; CDR3: CASSLTIGTIWATQYF
size: few; V: TRBV29-1; J: TRBJ2-1; D: -; DNA: TGCAGCCCTAGGACCGGCTACAATGAGCAGTTCTTC; CDR3: CSPRTGYNEQFF
size: many; V: TRBV7-9; J: TRBJ2-7; D: -; DNA: TGTGCCAGCAGCCCGGACCTGGGGAGCTCCTACGAGCAGTACTTC; CDR3: CASSPDLGSSYEQYF
size: many; V: TRBV27; J: TRBJ2-2; D: -; DNA: TGTGCCAGCAGCCGAGGGGGGCGAGTCACCGGGGAGCTGTTTTTT; CDR3: CASSRGGRVTGELFF
size: few; V: TRBV24-1; J: TRBJ2-1; D: TRBD2; DNA: TGTGCCACCAGTGAACATAGCGGGAGGGCGAGTGAGCAGTTCTTC; CDR3: CATSEHSGRASEQFF
size: -; V: TRBV5-1; J: TRBJ2-5; D: TRBD1; DNA: TGCGCCAGCAGCATGGAAGGACAGGGCTGGGAGACCCAGTACTTC; CDR3: CASSMEGQGWETQYF
size: -; V: TRBV20-1; J: TRBJ2-3; D: -; DNA: TGCAGTGCCCCCCTGCGAAGCACAGATACGCAGTATTTT; CDR3: CSAPLRSTDTQYF
size: medium-sized; V: TRBV28; J: TRBJ2-3; D: -; DNA: TGTGCCAGCAGTTTAGAGGGGCATGGCACAGATACGCAGTATTTT; CDR3: CASSLEGHGTDTQYF
size: medium-sized; V: TRBV28; J: TRBJ2-6; D: -; DNA: TGTGCCAGCAGTTTATCGGGTGGCCTGAGTGGGGCCAACGTCCTGACTTTC; CDR3: CASSLSGGLSGANVLTF
size: many; V: TRBV10-3; J: TRBJ2-5; D: -; DNA: TGTGCCATCAGTGCCCCAGAAAAAGGAGAGACCCAGTACTTC; CDR3: CAISAPEKGETQYF
size: -; V: TRBV6-5; J: TRBJ2-1; D: TRBD2; DNA: TGTGCCAGCTTGGGACTAGCGGGAGGGGAGCAGTTCTTC; CDR3: CASLGLAGGEQFF
size: -; V: TRBV5-1; J: TRBJ2-1; D: TRBD2; DNA: TGCGCCAGCAGCAAAGCCCCCGGGACTAGCGGGAGGGCCTCCTACAATGAGCAGTTCTTC; CDR3: CASSKAPGTSGRASYNEQFF
size: medium-sized; V: TRBV5-1; J: TRBJ2-1; D: TRBD2; DNA: TGCGCCAGCAGCTTGTCTATACAGACTAGCGGGAGGGCCCAGGCGTACAATGAGCAGTTCTTC; CDR3: CASSLSIQTSGRAQAYNEQFF
size: -; V: TRBV9; J: TRBJ1-6; D: TRBD1; DNA: TGTGCCAGCAGCCCACGACAGGGTCGAGATTCACCCCTCCACTTT; CDR3: CASSPRQGRDSPLHF
size: -; V: TRBV25-1; J: TRBJ2-7; D: TRBD1; DNA: TGTGCCAGCAGTGAAGCGTGGACAGGGAGATACGAGCAGTACTTC; CDR3: CASSEAWTGRYEQYF
size: many; V: TRBV4-1; J: TRBJ2-1; D: TRBD2; DNA: TGCGCCAGCAGCCCGGGACTAGCAGGCTACAATGAGCAGTTCTTC; CDR3: CASSPGLAGYNEQFF
size: many; V: TRBV6-2/TRBV6-3; J: TRBJ2-3; D: TRBD1; DNA: TGTGCCAGCAGTCTACAGGGGTTTAGCACAGATACGCAGTATTTT; CDR3: CASSLQGFSTDTQYF
size: -; V: TRBV7-7; J: TRBJ2-1; D: -; DNA: TGTGCTAGCAGCTTAGGGGAGGTTACCTACAATGAGCAGTTCTTC; CDR3: CASSLGEVTYNEQFF
size: many; V: TRBV7-9; J: TRBJ2-1; D: -; DNA: TGTGCCAGCAGCTTATATGGGGAAGGTAATCCTGACAATGAGCAGTTCTTC; CDR3: CASSLYGEGNPDNEQFF
size: many; V: TRBV7-8; J: TRBJ2-7; D: -; DNA: TGTGCCAGCAGCTTAGGGGTCTCCGAGGGCGAGCAGTACTTC; CDR3: CASSLGVSEGEQYF
size: -; V: TRBV7-3; J: TRBJ1-1; D: -; DNA: TGTGCCAGCAGACGAGACGGGAACACTGAAGCTTTCTTT; CDR3: CASRRDGNTEAFF
size: many; V: TRBV29-1; J: TRBJ2-1; D: TRBD2; DNA: TGCAGCGAGAGACGTACTAGCGGGGGGGCAGGTGAGCAGTTCTTC; CDR3: CSERRTSGGAGEQFF
size: -; V: TRBV11-1; J: TRBJ1-3; D: -; DNA: TGTGCCAGCAGCTTAACAGGGACCTCTGGAAACACCATATATTTT; CDR3: CASSLTGTSGNTIYF
size: once; V: TRBV7-2; J: TRBJ2-7; D: TRBD2; DNA: TGTGCCAGCAGCTTAGCGGGGACTAGCGCCTCCTACGAGCAGTACTTC; CDR3: CASSLAGTSASYEQYF
size: few; V: TRBV6-2/TRBV6-3; J: TRBJ2-5; D: -; DNA: TGTGCCAGCAGTTCGTCCCGGACAGCTCTAGAGACCCAGTACTTC; CDR3: CASSSSRTALETQYF
size: -; V: TRBV5-1; J: TRBJ2-2; D: TRBD1; DNA: TGCGCCAGCAGCTCAGGGACAGCCACGAACACCGGGGAGCTGTTTTTT; CDR3: CASSSGTATNTGELFF
size: -; V: TRBV28; J: TRBJ2-1; D: TRBD2; DNA: TGTGCCAGCATCAAATTGGGGGGTGCTAGCGGGGGTTACAATGAGCAGTTCTTC; CDR3: CASIKLGGASGGYNEQFF
size: many; V: TRBV9; J: TRBJ2-3; D: -; DNA: TGTGCCAGCAGCGTCCCACGGATCGGGGGTGAAGGCACAGATACGCAGTATTTT; CDR3: CASSVPRIGGEGTDTQYF
size: -; V: TRBV7-2; J: TRBJ2-1; D: TRBD2; DNA: TGTGCCAGCAGCTTAGTAGCGGGGGGGAACAATGAGCAGTTCTTC; CDR3: CASSLVAGGNNEQFF
size: -; V: TRBV6-8; J: TRBJ2-7; D: -; DNA: TGTGCCAGCAGTTCAGACAGCTACGAGCAGTACTTC; CDR3: CASSSDSYEQYF
size: -; V: TRBV5-1; J: TRBJ2-2; D: TRBD2; DNA: TGCGCCAGCAGCCCCGGGGGGTACGCGAACACCGGGGAGCTGTTTTTT; CDR3: CASSPGGYANTGELFF
size: medium-sized; V: TRBV28; J: TRBJ2-5; D: -; DNA: TGTGCCATCCCCGGGTCCGGAGAGACCCAGTACTTC; CDR3: CAIPGSGETQYF
size: -; V: TRBV28; J: TRBJ2-3; D: -; DNA: TGTGCCAGCAGCCCGCCCGGCGGGGAGCCAGACACAGATACGCAGTATTTT; CDR3: CASSPPGGEPDTDTQYF
size: -; V: TRBV9; J: TRBJ2-7; D: TRBD2; DNA: TGTGCCAGCAGCGTAGGGGGACTATGGACCTACGAGCAGTACTTC; CDR3: CASSVGGLWTYEQYF
size: -; V: TRBV12-3/TRBV12-4; J: TRBJ1-4; D: -; DNA: TGTGCCAGCAGTTTACTCGGGGCGGGTGAAAAACTGTTTTTT; CDR3: CASSLLGAGEKLFF
size: medium-sized; V: TRBV28; J: TRBJ2-7; D: -; DNA: TGTGCCAGCAGCCGAAGACTAGGCGAGCAGTACTTC; CDR3: CASSRRLGEQYF
size: -; V: TRBV11-2; J: TRBJ2-3; D: TRBD1; DNA: TGTGCCAGCAGCGCAGGGACAGGGGGCACAGATACGCAGTATTTT; CDR3: CASSAGTGGTDTQYF
size: many; V: TRBV2; J: TRBJ1-4; D: -; DNA: TGTGCCAGCAGTGAGGAGATTTCTGAAAAACTGTTTTTT; CDR3: CASSEEISEKLFF
size: many; V: TRBV5-1; J: TRBJ2-7; D: -; DNA: TGCGCCAGCAGCCCGGACCAGATAACCTACGAGCAGTACTTC; CDR3: CASSPDQITYEQYF